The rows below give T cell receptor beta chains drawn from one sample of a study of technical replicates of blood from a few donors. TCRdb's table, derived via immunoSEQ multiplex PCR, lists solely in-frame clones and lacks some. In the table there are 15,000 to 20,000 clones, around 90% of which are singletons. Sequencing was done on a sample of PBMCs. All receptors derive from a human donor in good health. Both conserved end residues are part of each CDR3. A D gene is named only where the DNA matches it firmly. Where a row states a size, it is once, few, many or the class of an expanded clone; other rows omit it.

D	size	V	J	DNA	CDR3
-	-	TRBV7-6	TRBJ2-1	TGTGCCAGCAGCTTAGCGAGTTACGGCGGCAATGAGCAGTTCTTC	CASSLASYGGNEQFF
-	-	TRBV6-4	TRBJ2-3	TGTGCCAGCAAGAATGAGGGGGGGGATACGCAGTATTTT	CASKNEGGDTQYF
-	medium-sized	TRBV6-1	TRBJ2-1	TGTGCCAGCAGTGAAACTGGAGGGGACCCTTACAATGAGCAGTTCTTC	CASSETGGDPYNEQFF
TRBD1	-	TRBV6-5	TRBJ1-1	TGTGCCAGCAGTTACTCCAGGGGGCCAGCTTTCTTT	CASSYSRGPAFF
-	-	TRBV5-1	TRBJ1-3	TGCGCCAGCAGCTTGGCCACATCGGGACACACTGGAAACACCATATATTTT	CASSLATSGHTGNTIYF
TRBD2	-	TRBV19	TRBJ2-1	TGTGCCAGTAGGGACCTTAGCGGGAGCAATGAGCAGTTCTTC	CASRDLSGSNEQFF
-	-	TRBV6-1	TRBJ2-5	TGTGCCAGCAGTGAAGTATCCGGGACTCAAGAGACCCAGTACTTC	CASSEVSGTQETQYF
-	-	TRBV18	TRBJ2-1	TGTGCCAGCTCACCAGCAGCGTCGGATGAGCAGTTCTTC	CASSPAASDEQFF
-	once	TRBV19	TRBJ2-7	TGTGCCAGTAGTTCAAGGGGGAACTTCTACGAGCAGTACTTC	CASSSRGNFYEQYF
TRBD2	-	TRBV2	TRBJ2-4	TGTGCCAGCAGTGAAACGGGACTAGCACTAGCCAAAAACATTCAGTACTTC	CASSETGLALAKNIQYF
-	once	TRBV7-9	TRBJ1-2	TGTGCCAGCAGCCGAAATTGGAGTGATGGCTACACCTTC	CASSRNWSDGYTF
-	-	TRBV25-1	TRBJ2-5	TGTGCCAGCAGTGAAAGGGGTTTCCAAGAGACCCAGTACTTC	CASSERGFQETQYF
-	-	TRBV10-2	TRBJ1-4	TGCGCCAGCAGGGACGTGGGCAACAGGGCTGGGGCAACTAATGAAAAACTGTTTTTT	CASRDVGNRAGATNEKLFF
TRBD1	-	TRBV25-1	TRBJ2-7	TGTGCCAGCAGTGAACCGGGACAGGGGGTCCCCTACGAGCAGTACTTC	CASSEPGQGVPYEQYF
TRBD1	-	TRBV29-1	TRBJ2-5	TGCAGCGTTGTGGGACAGACACAAGAGACCCAGTACTTC	CSVVGQTQETQYF
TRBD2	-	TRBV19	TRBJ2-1	TGTGCCAGTAGTATAGTCAGCGGGGCGTACAATGAGCAGTTCTTC	CASSIVSGAYNEQFF
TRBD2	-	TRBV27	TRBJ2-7	TGTGCCAGCAGTTTAACCCGACCGGGACTAGCGGGAAACGAGCAGTACTTC	CASSLTRPGLAGNEQYF
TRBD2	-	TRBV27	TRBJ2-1	TGTGCCAGCAGTTTAACGGTTGCGGGAGGGGACAATGAGCAGTTCTTC	CASSLTVAGGDNEQFF
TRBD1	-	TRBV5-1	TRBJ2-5	TGCGCCAGCAGCTCGGGACAGGGCCAAGAGACCCAGTACTTC	CASSSGQGQETQYF
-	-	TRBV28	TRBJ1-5	TGTGCCAGCAGTACTAAGGCGAGGGTGTATAGCAATCAGCCCCAGCATTTT	CASSTKARVYSNQPQHF
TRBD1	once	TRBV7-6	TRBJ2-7	TGTGCCAGCAGCTTAGGGACAGGGTGGTCCTACGAGCAGTACTTC	CASSLGTGWSYEQYF
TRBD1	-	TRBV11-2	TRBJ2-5	TGTGCCAGCAGCACCGGGGACAGGGCGGGGGAGACCCAGTACTTC	CASSTGDRAGETQYF
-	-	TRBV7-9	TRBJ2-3	TGTGCCAGTTCGAATTTCCGGGATTTGCTTGGAGATACGCAGTATTTT	CASSNFRDLLGDTQYF
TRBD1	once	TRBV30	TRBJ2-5	TGTGCCTGGAGTGTTCCAGGGGGCGCCGGAGAGACCCAGTACTTC	CAWSVPGGAGETQYF